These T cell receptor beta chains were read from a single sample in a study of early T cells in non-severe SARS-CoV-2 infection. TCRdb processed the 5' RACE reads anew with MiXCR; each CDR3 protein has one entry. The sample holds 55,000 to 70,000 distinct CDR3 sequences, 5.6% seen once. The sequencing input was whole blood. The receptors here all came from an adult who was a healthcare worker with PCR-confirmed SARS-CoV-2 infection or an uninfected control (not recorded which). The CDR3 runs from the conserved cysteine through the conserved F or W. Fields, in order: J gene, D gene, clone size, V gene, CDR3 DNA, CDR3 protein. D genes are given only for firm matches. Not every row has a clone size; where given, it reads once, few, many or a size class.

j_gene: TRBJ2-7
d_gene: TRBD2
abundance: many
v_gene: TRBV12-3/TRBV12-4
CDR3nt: TGTGCCAGCTGCCCGGGGGAGACCAGCGGGAGGTACGAGCAGTACTTC
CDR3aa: CASCPGETSGRYEQYF

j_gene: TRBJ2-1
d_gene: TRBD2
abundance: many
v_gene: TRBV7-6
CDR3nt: TGTGCCAGCAGTTCGCCGGGGACTAGCGGGGGAGGATCCTACAATGAGCAGTTCTTC
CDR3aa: CASSSPGTSGGGSYNEQFF

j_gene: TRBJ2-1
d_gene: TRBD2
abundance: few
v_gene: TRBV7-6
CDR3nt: TGTGCCAGCAGCTTAGGTCGCGGGAGAAGTCAGAATGAGCAGTTCTTC
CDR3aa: CASSLGRGRSQNEQFF

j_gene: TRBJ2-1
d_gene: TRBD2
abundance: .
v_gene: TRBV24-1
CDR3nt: TGTGCCACCAGTGATGCGGGGGTACAGGAAGGGGAGCAGTTCTTC
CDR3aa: CATSDAGVQEGEQFF

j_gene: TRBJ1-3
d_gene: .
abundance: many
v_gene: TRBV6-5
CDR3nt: TGTGCCAGCATTGCGACAGGCGGCTCTGGAAACACCATATATTTT
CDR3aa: CASIATGGSGNTIYF

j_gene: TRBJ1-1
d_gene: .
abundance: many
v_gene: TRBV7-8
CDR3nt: TGTGCCAGCAGCTCCTTTGAGACTGAAGCTTTCTTT
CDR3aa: CASSSFETEAFF

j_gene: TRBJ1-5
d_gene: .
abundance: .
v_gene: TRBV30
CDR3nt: TGTGCCTGGAGTGCGATCGAGGGCGGGCCCCAGCATTTT
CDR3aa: CAWSAIEGGPQHF

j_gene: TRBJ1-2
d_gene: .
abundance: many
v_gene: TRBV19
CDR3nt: TGTGCCAGTAGTATAGATCTTAAGGGATCGGGGTATGGCTACACCTTC
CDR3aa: CASSIDLKGSGYGYTF

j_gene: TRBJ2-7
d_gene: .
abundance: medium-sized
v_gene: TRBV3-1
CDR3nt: TGTGCCAGCAGCCAAGAGGAGAGCTCCTACGAGCAGTACTTC
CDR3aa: CASSQEESSYEQYF

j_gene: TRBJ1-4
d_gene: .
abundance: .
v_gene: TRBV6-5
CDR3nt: TGTGCCAGCAGTTACTCAGGGGTTGGAGCCGCAGGAGTTGAAAAACTGTTTTTT
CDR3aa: CASSYSGVGAAGVEKLFF

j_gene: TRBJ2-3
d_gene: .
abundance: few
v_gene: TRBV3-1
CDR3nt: TGTGCCAGCAGCCAAGTCCCTCTAGCGTCAGATACGCAGTATTTT
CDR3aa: CASSQVPLASDTQYF

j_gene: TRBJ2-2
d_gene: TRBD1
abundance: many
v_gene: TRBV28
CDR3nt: TGTGCCAGCAGGGGGAACAGGGGGCGCGACACCGGGGAGCTGTTTTTT
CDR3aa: CASRGNRGRDTGELFF

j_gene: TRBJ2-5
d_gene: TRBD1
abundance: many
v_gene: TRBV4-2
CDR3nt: TGTGCCAGCAGCCAAGAGACAGGGATACAAGAGACCCAGTACTTC
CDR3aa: CASSQETGIQETQYF